This T cell receptor beta chain comes out of a study of cytomegalovirus exposure and HLA in healthy donors (dated by TCRdb to the late 2010s). Context from the whole study: In an earlier analysis of 587 of the donors, less than 350 Gb of sequence data and about 110 million unique TCR beta sequences from 150 million to 200 million T cells were reported. All discovery cohort repertoires had been generated on a single sequencing platform. Four or five DR-DQ haplotypes were handled as single units for association and clustering because linkage in the cohort was strong. Around 320 gigabases of sequencing data and around 87 million unique TCR sequences were included in an early release covering 550 to 800 HLA-typed donors. The aim of the study was to test whether cataloging public T cell receptors could identify signatures of past pathogen exposure. Among the approximately 400 genotyped donors, about 83% belonged to the genetic ancestry cluster associated with self-reported Caucasian donors. A later genetic analysis took genome-wide SNP genotypes for about three fifths of the 666 donors and used that subset as a discovery cohort. Donor age, sex, ethnicity and CMV serostatus were compiled alongside the repertoire data. The study profiled the T cell repertoires of hundreds of subjects by immunosequencing and related them to cytomegalovirus serostatus. An earlier analysis of some 500 of the donors used high-throughput TCR beta sequencing to judge whether each TCR beta V gene segment behaved as functional or pseudogenic. In addition to the first cohort of roughly 700 subjects, a separate validation cohort of over 90 different subjects was used. HLA typing covered class I and class II loci at four-digit resolution. To predict cytomegalovirus infection status, the study brought together high-throughput TCR immunosequencing, statistical association of individual TCRs with disease status, and machine learning. To study patterns of TCR occurrence, a later analysis re-analyzed previously published TCR beta repertoires from more than 550 donors and added high-resolution HLA genotyping. Typing coverage differed by locus: A, B, C, DRB1 and DQB1 were typed in roughly 629-640 donors, DQA1 in about 550, DPA1 in some 600, and DPB1 in around 490. On average, about 240,000 unique TCR beta nucleotide sequences were sequenced per donor among about 400 genotyped donors of the cohort, with 15% to 20% of those sequences being non-productive. The later analysis used no new phenotypic data to find candidate immune exposures, relying instead on TCR beta sequences and their occurrence across donors. Paper-wide results and their limitations: A further reported finding was that TCR beta sequences accurately predicted the HLA-A and HLA-B alleles for most subjects in the first cohort. Only TCR beta chains were sequenced in this cohort, and the absence of alpha or paired-chain data limited detectable features. Correlated functional status among segregating V segments might reflect linkage disequilibrium, but an unknown experimental factor could not be ruled out. In a later analysis, most CMV-associated TCR beta chains were found to appear HLA-restricted, with HLA associations seemingly driven largely by CMV exposure. Most TCR sequences were observed very rarely across donors, whereas some public TCRs were present in many individuals. Immune exposure information for the cohort was limited to CMV serostatus. Because counts were too low, some 16 rarely observed V segments, including chromosome 9 orphons, were excluded from the earlier analysis of several hundred of the donors. Cytomegalovirus status was reported to be diagnosed by the classifier with high specificity and sensitivity in both the original and validation cohorts. The study listed approximately 150 TCR beta chains as associated with cytomegalovirus. It was suggested by the authors that the approach could potentially be generalized to other disease states and immunological phenotypes. The presence/absence analyses assumed that sequencing depth was roughly uniform across donors, and that assumption may not be true. Compared with the roughly 700-donor mean, donors in an Asian-associated ancestry cluster had fewer N-insertions in productive TCRs, according to a later genetic analysis. A later analysis found that HLA-associated TCR beta chains were more clonally expanded and had lower generation probabilities than equally common non-associated chains. In an earlier analysis of fewer than 700 of the donors, most TCR beta V segments appeared in productive rearrangements about 90% or about 30% of the time, broadly matching IMGT annotations. In a later genetic analysis, a missense DCLRE1C variant was associated with V-gene and J-gene trimming of TCR beta chains, and the association was replicated in an independent cohort. Because the 87-base-pair reads could not distinguish some IMGT-functional V segments, including TRBV6-2 and TRBV6-3, those segments were excluded. When HLA alleles, especially DR and DQ, strongly co-occurred, attributing TCR associations to individual alleles was difficult. According to a later analysis, TCR association rates differed among HLA loci, with DRB1 alleles showing the most associated TCRs and HLA-C alleles showing the fewest. A group of highly shared sequence variants was considered likely to be a technical artifact of the sequencing pipeline. A later analysis reported that several top co-occurrence clusters appeared linked to parvovirus B19, influenza, CMV and Epstein-Barr virus. HLA typing was unavailable for some donors at each locus, so association tests used only the typed subset. In a later analysis, around 17,000 TCR beta sequences were associated with specific HLA alleles at a false discovery rate of 0.05. A few of the identified cytomegalovirus-associated TCR beta chains were confirmed in vitro to be specific for cytomegalovirus antigens.

In total, over 600 healthy bone marrow donors made up the cohort. Cohort members were all nominally healthy when sampled, although unrecorded immune exposures were likely present. The donor was CMV seronegative and was included in the group of a few hundred seronegative cohort members. Each donor provided a peripheral blood sample, and peripheral blood mononuclear cells were used for TCR beta sequencing. The Qiagen DNeasy Blood Extraction Kit was used to extract genomic DNA from the blood cell samples. This clone has more than one count but fewer than ten. The specificity of this receptor is unknown. Qualities for individual bases were not recorded, and no much larger clone is one base off. The germline V gene sets CDR1 to MDHEN and CDR2 to SYDVKM. The CDR3 has 15 amino acids, counting the end cysteine and phenylalanine. The entry retains the CDR3 DNA only, 45 bases that are in frame from base 1. At the junction V is shortened by 5 bases and J by 8 bases; bases outside the gene matches: 14.

Library prep was done by the immunoSEQ multiplex PCR assay. The multiplex PCR relied on a mix of 60 forward primers for TCR Vbeta segments and 13 reverse primers for TCR Jbeta segments. A multiplex PCR assay on genomic DNA amplified the CDR3 region of rearranged TCR beta genes. On the Illumina HiSeq System, the amplified TCR beta libraries were sequenced as 87-base-pair reads. From the authors' description of their analysis: In a later analysis, tens of millions of unique TCR beta chains were counted across the 650 to 700 repertoires, and about 9.9 million of these chains were shared by at least two donors. A nearest-neighbor algorithm error-corrected the raw reads and collapsed the reads into unique sequences, merging closely related sequences to remove PCR and sequencing errors. To assign V, D and J gene segments, CDR3 sequences were aligned to IMGT reference sequences. For a sequence to be retained, a match of at least six nucleotides was required to both a V gene segment and a J gene segment. A rearrangement was called productive if the CDR3 had no stop codons and remained in frame with V and J, and every other rearrangement was called non-productive. CDR3 was defined by IMGT convention, running from the second conserved V-encoded cysteine to the conserved J-encoded phenylalanine. In an earlier analysis of 500 to 650 of the donors, sequences lacking an unambiguous match to a single V gene segment were excluded. In an earlier analysis of roughly 600 of the donors, a V segment was called functional when productive rearrangements were above 56.7%, and segregating when the standard deviation between donors exceeded 5%. A statistical classification framework was developed to diagnose cytomegalovirus status using the catalog of TCR beta chain sequences. In a later analysis, V and J genes were assigned by comparing TCR nucleotide sequences against IMGT/GENE-DB human TR gene sequences. In a later analysis, CDR3 sequences and most-parsimonious VDJ recombination scenarios were assigned using the TCRdist pipeline. In a later analysis, each TCR beta chain was defined by its CDR3 amino acid sequence together with its V-gene family, and reads without a unique V-gene family were excluded. A later analysis removed 500 to 600 highly shared, low-generation-probability nucleotide sequences to deal with suspected cross-contamination and a sequencing artifact. In a later analysis, a clonal expansion index for each public chain was calculated from normalized within-repertoire ranks of inferred template counts. In a later analysis, generation probabilities were computed with a VDJ recombination model fitted to out-of-frame rearrangements, and the resulting probabilities were checked against IGoR. In a later analysis, TCR-TCR, TCR-HLA and TCR-CMV co-occurrence was scored with hypergeometric tests, and a repertoire-size bias correction was applied to TCR pairs. In a later analysis, false discovery rates were estimated by permuting HLA or CMV assignments 20 times. In a later analysis, co-occurring TCRs were grouped using DBSCAN, and TCRdist sequence similarity was added for clustering within HLA-allele-positive subsets. For co-occurrence clustering, repertoires with fewer than 30,000 or more than 120,000 public chains were excluded, along with roughly 5 repertoires with anomalous nucleotide sharing. This is the immuneACCESS table as TCRdb keeps it, with only in-frame sequences that have V and J called. A part of the clones is gone; compared with another copy, unresolved V genes explain less than half, and the rest is unexplained. V and J calls and clone size are copied from that table; D and trimming were computed from the DNA. The sample table holds about 120,000 clones, of which 70% to 90% were seen once. The top ten clonotypes cover about 1.8% of the sample.

Sequenced: PBMCs. This receptor was identified in a man in his forties or fifties in good health and CMV-seronegative. The V and J segments used are TRBV28 and TRBJ1-2; 7 junctional bases match TRBD1. CDR3 loop: CASSHQTGLKGGYTF. The DNA is TGTGCCAGCAGTCATCAGACAGGGTTGAAGGGAGGCTACACCTTC.